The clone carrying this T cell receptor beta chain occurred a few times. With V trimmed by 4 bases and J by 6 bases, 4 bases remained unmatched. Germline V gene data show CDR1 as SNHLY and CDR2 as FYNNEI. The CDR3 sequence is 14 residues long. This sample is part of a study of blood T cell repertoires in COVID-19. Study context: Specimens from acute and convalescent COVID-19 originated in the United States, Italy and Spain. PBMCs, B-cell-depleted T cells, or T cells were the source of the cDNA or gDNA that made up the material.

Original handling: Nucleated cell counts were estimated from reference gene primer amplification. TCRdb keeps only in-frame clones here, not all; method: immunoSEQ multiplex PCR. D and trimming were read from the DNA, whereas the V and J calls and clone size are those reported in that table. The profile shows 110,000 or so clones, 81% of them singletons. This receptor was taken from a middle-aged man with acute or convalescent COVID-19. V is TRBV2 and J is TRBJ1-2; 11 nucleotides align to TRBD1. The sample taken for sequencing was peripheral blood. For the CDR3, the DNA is TGTGCCAGCAGTGGGACAGGGGGCATCGATGGCTACACCTTC. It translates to CASSGTGGIDGYTF.